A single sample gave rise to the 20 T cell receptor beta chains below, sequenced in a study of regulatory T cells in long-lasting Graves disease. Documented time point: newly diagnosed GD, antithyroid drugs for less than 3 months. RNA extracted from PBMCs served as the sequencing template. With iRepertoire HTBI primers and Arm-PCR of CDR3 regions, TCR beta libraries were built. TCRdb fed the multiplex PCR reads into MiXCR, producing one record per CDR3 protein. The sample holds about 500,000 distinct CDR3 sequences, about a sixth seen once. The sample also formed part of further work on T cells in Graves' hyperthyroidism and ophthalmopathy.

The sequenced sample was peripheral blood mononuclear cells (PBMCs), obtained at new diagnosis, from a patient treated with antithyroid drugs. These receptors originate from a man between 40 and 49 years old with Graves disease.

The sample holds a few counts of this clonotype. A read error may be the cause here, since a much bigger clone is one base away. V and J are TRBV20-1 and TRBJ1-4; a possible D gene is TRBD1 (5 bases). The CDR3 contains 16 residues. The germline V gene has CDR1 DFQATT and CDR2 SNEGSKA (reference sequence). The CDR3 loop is CSARDGRGVANEELFF. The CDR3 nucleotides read TGCAGTGCTAGAGACGGGAGAGGGGTAGCTAATGAAGAACTGTTTTTT.

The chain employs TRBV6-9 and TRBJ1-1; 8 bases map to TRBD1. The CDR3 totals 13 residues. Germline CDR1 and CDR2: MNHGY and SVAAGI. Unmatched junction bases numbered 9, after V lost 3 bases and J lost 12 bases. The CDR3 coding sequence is TGTGCCAGCAGTTACTCCACAGGGGGAGGCTCTTTCTTT. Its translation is CASSYSTGGGSFF.

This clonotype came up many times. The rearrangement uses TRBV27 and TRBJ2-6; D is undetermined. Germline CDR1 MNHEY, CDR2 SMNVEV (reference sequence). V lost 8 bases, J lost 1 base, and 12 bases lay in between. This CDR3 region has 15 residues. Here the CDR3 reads CASCPGVSGANVLTF. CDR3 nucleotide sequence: TGTGCCAGCTGCCCTGGGGTATCTGGGGCCAACGTCCTGACTTTC.

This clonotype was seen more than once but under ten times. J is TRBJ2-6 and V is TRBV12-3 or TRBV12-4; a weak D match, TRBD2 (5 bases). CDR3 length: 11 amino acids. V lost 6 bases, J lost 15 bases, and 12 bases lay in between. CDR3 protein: CASRARRALTF. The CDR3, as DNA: TGTGCCAGCAGGGCCCGGCGGGCCCTGACTTTC.

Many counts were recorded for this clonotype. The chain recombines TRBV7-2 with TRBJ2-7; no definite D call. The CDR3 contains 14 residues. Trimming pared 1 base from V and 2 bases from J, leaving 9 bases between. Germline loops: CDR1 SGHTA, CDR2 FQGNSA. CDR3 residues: CASSLVRGTYEQYF. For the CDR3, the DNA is TGTGCCAGCAGCTTAGTTCGCGGTACCTACGAGCAGTACTTC.

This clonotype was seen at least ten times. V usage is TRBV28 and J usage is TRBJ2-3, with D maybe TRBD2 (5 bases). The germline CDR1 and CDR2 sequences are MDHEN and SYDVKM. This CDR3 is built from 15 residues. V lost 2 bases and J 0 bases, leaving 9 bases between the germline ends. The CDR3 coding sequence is TGTGCCAGCAGTTTAATACGGGGAAGCACAGATACGCAGTATTTT. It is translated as CASSLIRGSTDTQYF. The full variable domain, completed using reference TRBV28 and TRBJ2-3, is DVKVTQSSRYLVKRTGEKVFLECVQDMDHENMFWYRQDPGLGLRLIYFSYDVKMKEKGDIPEGYSVSREKKERFSLILESASTNQTSMYLCASSLIRGSTDTQYFGPGTRLTVL.

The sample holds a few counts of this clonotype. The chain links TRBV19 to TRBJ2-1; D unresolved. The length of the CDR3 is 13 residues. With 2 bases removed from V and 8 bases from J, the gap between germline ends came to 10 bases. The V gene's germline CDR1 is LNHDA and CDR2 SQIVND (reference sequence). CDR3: CASSILGVDEQFF. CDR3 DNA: TGTGCCAGTAGTATATTGGGTGTGGATGAGCAGTTCTTC.

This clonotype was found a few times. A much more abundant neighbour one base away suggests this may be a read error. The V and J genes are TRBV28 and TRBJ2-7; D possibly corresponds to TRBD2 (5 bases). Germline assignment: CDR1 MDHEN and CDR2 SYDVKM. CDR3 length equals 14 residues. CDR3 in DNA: TGTGCCAGCAGTGGACTTTATGTCTCCCACGAGCAGTACTTC. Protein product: CASSGLYVSHEQYF.

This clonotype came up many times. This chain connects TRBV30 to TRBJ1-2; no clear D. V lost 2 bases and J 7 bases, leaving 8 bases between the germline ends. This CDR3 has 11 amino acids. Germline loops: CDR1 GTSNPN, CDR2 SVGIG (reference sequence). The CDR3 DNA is TGTGCCTGGAGTCGGGAGGGTGGCTACACCTTC. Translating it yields CAWSREGGYTF.

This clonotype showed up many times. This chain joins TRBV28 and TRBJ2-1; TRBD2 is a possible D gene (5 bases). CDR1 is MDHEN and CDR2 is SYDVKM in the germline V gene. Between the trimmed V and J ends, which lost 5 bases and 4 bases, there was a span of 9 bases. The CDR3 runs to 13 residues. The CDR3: CASSRAAYNEQFF. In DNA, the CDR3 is TGTGCCAGCAGTCGAGCGGCTTACAATGAGCAGTTCTTC.

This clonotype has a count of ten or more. CDR3 DNA sequence: TGTGCCAGCAGTGAAAAGGGGAGCAATTCACCCCTCCACTTT. It specifies CASSEKGSNSPLHF. The chain is built from TRBV2 and TRBJ1-6, with D possibly matching TRBD1 (5 bases). V dropped 2 bases and J dropped 7 bases, with 9 bases sitting between them. The CDR3 is 14 residues long. Germline V CDR1 and CDR2: SNHLY, FYNNEI.

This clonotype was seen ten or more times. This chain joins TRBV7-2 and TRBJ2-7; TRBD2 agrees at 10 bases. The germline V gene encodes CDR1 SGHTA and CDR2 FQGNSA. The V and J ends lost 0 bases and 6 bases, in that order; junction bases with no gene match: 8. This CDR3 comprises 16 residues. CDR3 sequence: CASSLATSGRASEQYF. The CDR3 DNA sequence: TGTGCCAGCAGCTTAGCGACCAGCGGGAGGGCCAGCGAGCAGTACTTC.

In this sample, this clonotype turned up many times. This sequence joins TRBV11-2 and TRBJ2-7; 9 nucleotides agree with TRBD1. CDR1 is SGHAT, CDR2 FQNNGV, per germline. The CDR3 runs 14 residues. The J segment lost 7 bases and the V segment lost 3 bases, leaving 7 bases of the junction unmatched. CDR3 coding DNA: TGTGCCAGCAGCTTCAAACAGGGGGCGAATGAGCAGTACTTC. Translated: CASSFKQGANEQYF.

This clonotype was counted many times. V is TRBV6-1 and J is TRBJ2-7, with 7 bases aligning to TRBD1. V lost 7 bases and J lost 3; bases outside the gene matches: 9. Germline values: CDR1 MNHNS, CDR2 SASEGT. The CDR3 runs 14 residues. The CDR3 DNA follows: TGTGCCAGCACTCCCCCGGGACAGAACTACGAGCAGTACTTC. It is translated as CASTPPGQNYEQYF.

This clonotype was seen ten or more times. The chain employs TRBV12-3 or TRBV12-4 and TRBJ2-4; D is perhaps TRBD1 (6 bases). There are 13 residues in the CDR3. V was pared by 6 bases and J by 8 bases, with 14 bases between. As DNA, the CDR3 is TGTGCCAGCAGATTACAGGGATCGGACATTCAGTACTTC. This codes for CASRLQGSDIQYF.

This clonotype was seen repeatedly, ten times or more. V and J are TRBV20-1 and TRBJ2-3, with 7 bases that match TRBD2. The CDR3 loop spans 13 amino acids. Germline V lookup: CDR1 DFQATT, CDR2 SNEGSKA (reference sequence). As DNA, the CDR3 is TGCAGCCTAGCGGACCCATACACAGATACGCAGTATTTT. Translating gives CSLADPYTDTQYF.

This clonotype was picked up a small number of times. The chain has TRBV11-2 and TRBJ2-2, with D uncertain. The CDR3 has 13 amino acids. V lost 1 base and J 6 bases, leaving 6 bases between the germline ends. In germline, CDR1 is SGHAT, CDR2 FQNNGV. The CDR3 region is CASSLGVSGELFF. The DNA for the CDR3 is TGTGCCAGCAGCTTAGGTGTTTCCGGGGAGCTGTTTTTT.

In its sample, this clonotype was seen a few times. CDR3 sequence: CASSQTGSKQYF. The DNA of the CDR3 is TGTGCCAGCAGCCAAACAGGGAGCAAGCAGTACTTC. The rearrangement links TRBV14 to TRBJ2-7, with D possibly matching TRBD1 (6 bases). The CDR3 sequence is 12 residues long. The V end lost 2 bases, the J end lost 8 bases, and 10 bases lay between the germline ends. CDR1 and CDR2 (germline): SGHDN, FVKESK.

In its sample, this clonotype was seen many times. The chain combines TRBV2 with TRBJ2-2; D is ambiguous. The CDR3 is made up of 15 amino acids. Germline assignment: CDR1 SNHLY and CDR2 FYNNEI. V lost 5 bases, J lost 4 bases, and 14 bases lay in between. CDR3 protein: CASSTELQSTGELFF. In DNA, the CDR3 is TGTGCCAGCAGTACTGAGTTACAGAGCACCGGGGAGCTGTTTTTT.

The CDR3 DNA sequence: TGTGCCAGCAGCCTGCGCCTCATGGGGGGGGAGCAGTTCTTC. It encodes CASSLRLMGGEQFF. The chain has TRBV9 and TRBJ2-1; 7 nucleotides line up with TRBD2. Germline CDR1 reads SGDLS; CDR2 reads YYNGEE. V gave up 4 bases and J gave up 10 bases; unmatched junction bases: 11. The CDR3 covers 14 residues.